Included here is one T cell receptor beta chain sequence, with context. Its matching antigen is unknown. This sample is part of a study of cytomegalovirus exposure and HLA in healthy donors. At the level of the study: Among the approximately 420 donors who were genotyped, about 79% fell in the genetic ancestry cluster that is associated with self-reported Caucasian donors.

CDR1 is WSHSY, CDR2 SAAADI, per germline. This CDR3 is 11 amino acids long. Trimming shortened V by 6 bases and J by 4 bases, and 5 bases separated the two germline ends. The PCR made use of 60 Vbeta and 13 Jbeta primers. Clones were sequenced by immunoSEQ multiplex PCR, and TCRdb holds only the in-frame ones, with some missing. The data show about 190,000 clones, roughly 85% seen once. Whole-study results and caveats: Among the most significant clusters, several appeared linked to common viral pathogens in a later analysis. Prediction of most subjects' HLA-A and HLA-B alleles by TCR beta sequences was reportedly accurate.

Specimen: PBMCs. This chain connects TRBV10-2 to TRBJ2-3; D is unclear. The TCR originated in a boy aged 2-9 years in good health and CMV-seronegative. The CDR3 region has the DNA TGCGCCAGCAGATCGGCAGATACGCAGTATTTT. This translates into CASRSADTQYF.